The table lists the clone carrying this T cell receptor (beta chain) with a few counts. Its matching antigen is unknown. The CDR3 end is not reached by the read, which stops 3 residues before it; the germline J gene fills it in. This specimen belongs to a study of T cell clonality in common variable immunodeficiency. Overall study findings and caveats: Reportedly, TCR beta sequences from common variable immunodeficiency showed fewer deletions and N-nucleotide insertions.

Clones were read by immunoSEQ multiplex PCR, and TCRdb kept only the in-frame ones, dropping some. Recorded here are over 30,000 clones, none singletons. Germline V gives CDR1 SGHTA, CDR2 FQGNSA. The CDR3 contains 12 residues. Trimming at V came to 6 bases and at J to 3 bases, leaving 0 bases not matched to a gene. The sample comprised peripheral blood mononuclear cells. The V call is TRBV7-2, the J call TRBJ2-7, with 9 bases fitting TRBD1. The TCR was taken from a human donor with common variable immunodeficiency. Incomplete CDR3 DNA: TGTGCCAGCAGGACAGGGGGCTACGAG. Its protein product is CASRTGGYE. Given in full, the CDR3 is CASRTGGYEQYF.